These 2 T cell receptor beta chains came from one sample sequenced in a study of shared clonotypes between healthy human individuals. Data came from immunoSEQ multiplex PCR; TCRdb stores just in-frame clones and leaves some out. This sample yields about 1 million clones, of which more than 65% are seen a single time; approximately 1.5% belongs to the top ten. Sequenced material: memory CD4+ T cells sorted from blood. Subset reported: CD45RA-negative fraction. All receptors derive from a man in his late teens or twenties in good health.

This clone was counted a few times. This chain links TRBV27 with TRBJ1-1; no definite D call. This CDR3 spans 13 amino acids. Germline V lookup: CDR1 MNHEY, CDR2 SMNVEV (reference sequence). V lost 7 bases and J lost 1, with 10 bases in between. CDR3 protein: CASIRQPNTEAFF. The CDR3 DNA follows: TGTGCCAGCATCCGGCAGCCGAACACTGAAGCTTTCTTT.

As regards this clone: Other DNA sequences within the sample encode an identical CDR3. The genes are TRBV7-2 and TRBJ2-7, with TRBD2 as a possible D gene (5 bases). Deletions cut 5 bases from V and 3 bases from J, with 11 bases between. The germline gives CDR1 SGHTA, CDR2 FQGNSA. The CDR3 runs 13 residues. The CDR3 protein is CASSLNRDYEQYF. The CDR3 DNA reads TGTGCCAGCAGCCTAAACCGGGACTACGAGCAGTACTTC.